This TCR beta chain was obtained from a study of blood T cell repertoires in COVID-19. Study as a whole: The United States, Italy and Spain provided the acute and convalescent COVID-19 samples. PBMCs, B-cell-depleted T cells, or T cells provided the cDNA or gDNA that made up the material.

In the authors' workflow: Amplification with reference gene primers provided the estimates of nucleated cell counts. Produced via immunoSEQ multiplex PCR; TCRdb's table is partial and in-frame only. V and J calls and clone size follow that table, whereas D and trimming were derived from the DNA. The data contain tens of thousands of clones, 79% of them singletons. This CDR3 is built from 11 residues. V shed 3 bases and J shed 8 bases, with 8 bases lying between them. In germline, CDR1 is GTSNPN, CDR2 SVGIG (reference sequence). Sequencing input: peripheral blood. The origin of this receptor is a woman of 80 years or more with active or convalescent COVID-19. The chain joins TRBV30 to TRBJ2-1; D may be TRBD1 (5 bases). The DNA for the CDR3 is TGTGCCTGGAGCAGGGTAGATGAGCAGTTCTTC. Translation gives CAWSRVDEQFF.